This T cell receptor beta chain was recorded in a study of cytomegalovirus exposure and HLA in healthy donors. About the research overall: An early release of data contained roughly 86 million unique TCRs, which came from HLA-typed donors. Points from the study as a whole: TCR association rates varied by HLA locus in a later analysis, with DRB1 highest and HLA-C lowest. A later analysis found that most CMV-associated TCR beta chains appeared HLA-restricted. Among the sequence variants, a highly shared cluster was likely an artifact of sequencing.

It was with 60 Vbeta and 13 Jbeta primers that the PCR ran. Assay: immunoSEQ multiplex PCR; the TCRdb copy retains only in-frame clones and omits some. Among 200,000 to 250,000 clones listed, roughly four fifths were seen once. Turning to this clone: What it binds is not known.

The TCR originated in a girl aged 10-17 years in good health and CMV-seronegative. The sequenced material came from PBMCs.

CDR3 residues: CAWSGGAQFYEQYF. CDR3 DNA: TGTGCCTGGTCCGGGGGGGCGCAATTCTACGAGCAGTACTTC. This rearrangement joins TRBV30 to TRBJ2-7, with TRBD2 matching over 8 bases. V lost 5 bases, J lost 3 bases, and 9 bases stayed unmatched. Germline V CDR1 and CDR2: GTSNPN, SVGIG (reference sequence). The CDR3 runs 14 residues.